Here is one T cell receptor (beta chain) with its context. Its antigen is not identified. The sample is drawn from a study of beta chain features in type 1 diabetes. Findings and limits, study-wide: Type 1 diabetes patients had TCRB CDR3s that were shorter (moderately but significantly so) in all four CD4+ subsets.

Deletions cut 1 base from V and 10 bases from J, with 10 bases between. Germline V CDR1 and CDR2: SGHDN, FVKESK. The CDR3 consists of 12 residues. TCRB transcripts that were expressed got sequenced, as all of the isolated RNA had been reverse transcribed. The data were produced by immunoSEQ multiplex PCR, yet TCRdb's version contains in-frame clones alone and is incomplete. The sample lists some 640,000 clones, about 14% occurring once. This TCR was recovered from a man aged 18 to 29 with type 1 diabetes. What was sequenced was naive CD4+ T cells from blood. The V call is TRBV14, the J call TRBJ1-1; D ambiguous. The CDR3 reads CASSQGHETAFF. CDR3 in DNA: TGTGCCAGCAGCCAAGGACACGAAACAGCTTTCTTT.